The present entry profiles one T cell receptor beta chain with its context. Its antigen is undetermined. This sample was taken from a study of cytomegalovirus exposure and HLA in healthy donors. Study-level points and caveats: Associated with cytomegalovirus, according to the listing, were 150 to 200 TCR beta chains. From TCR beta sequences, most subjects' HLA-A and HLA-B alleles were reportedly predicted accurately.

The CDR3 has 16 amino acids. The V gene's germline CDR1 is MDHEN and CDR2 SYDVKM. Trimming cost V 2 bases and J 2 bases, with 14 bases left between them. The primer mix had 60 Vbeta and 13 Jbeta primers. Libraries were prepared by immunoSEQ multiplex PCR; TCRdb keeps only in-frame clonotypes and omits some of them. Here the sample spans roughly 98,000 clones, about 80% being singletons. The rearrangement links TRBV28 to TRBJ2-3, with D possibly being TRBD2 (5 bases). The clonotype was recovered from a man between 40 and 49 years old in good health and CMV-seronegative. Sample: PBMCs. CDR3 amino acids: CASSLRLSRATDTQYF. The CDR3 coding sequence is TGTGCCAGCAGTTTAAGGCTCTCGCGGGCCACAGATACGCAGTATTTT.